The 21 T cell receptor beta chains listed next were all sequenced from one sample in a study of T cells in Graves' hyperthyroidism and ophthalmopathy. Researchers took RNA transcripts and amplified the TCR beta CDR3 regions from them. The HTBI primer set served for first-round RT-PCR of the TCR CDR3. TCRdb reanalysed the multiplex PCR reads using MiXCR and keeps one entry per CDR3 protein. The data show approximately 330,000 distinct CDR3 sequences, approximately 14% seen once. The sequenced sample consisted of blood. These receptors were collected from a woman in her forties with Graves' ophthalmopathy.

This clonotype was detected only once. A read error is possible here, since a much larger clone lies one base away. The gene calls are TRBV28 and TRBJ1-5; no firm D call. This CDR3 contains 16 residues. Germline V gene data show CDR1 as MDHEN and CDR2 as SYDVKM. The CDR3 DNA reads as TGTGCCAGCAGTTCGCTGGATGGAAACCGCCATCAGCTCCAGCATTTT. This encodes CASSSLDGNRHQLQHF.

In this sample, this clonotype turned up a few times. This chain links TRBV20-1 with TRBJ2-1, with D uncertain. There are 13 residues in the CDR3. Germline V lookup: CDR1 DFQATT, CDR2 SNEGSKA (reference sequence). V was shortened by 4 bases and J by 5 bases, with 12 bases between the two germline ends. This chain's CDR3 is CSATRAPNNEQFF. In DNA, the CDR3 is TGCAGTGCTACAAGGGCCCCCAACAATGAGCAGTTCTTC.

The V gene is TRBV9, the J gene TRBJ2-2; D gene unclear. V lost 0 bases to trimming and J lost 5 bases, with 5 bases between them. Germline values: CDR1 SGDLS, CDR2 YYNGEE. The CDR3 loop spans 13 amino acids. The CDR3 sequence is CASSVVLTGELFF. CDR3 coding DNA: TGTGCCAGCAGCGTAGTTTTGACCGGGGAGCTGTTTTTT.

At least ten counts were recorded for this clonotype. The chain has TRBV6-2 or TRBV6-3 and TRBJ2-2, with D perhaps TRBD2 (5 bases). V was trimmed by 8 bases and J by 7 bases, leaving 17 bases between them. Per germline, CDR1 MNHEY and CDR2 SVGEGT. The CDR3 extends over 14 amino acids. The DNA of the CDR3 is TGTGCCAGCTTACCCGGGATTGCCGGCGGGGAGCTGTTTTTT. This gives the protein CASLPGIAGGELFF.

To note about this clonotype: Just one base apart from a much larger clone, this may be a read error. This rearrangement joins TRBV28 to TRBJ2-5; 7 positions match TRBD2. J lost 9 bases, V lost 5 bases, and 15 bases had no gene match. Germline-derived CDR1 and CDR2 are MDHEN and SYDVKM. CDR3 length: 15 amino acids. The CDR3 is CASSPLGGFREAQYF. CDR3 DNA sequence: TGTGCCAGCAGTCCCCTTGGCGGTTTTCGGGAGGCCCAGTACTTC.

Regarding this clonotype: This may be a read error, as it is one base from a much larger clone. In nucleotides, the CDR3 is TGTGCCAGCAGCCCTCGTATAGCGGGAGGGCCGTTAAATGGGCAGTTCTTC. It specifies CASSPRIAGGPLNGQFF. V usage is TRBV7-9 and J usage is TRBJ2-1; 11 nucleotides agree with TRBD2. The CDR3 is made up of 17 amino acids. The germline CDR1 and CDR2 sequences are SEHNR and FQNEAQ (reference sequence).

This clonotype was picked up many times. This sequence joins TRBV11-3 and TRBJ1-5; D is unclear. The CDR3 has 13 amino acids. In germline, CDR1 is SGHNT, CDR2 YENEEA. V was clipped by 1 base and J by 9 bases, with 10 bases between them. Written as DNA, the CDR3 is TGTGCCAGCAGCTTAGGGATCTCTGGGCCCCAGCATTTT. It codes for CASSLGISGPQHF.

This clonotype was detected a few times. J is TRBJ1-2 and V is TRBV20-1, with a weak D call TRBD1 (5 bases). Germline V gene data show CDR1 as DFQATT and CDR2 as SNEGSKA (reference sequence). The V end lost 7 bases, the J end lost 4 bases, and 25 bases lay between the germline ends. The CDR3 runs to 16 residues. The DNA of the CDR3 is TGCAGTGATAGCCTTGCCGCGGCGGGGCTGATCTATGGCTACACCTTC. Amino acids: CSDSLAAAGLIYGYTF.

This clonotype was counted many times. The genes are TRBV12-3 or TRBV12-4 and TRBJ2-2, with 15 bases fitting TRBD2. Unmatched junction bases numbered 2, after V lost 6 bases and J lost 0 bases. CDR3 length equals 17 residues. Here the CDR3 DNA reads TGTGCCAGCAGGGGACTAGCGGGGGGCTCGAACACCGGGGAGCTGTTTTTT. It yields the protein CASRGLAGGSNTGELFF.

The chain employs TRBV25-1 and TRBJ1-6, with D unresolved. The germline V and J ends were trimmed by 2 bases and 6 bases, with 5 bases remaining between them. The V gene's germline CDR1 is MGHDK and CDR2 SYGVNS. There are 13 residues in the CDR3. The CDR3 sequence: CASSEHGNSPLHF. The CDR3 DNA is TGTGCCAGCAGTGAACACGGTAATTCACCCCTCCACTTT.

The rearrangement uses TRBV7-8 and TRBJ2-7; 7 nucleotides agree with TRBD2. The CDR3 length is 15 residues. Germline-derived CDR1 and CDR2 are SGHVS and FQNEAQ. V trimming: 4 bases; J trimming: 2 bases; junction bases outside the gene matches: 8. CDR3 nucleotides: TGTGCCAGCAGCTCGTTGGGGGAGGGCCCCTACGAGCAGTACTTC. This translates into CASSSLGEGPYEQYF. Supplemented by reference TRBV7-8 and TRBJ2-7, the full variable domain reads GAGVSQSPRYKVAKRGQDVALRCDPISGHVSLFWYQQALGQGPEFLTYFQNEAQLDKSGLPSDRFFAERPEGSVSTLKIQRTQQEDSAVYLCASSSLGEGPYEQYFGPGTRLTVT.

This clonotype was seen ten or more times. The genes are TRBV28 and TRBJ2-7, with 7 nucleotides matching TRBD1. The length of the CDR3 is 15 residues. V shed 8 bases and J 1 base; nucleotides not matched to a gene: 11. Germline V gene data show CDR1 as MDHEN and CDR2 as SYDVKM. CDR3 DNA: TGTGCCAGCCTAGGTACAGGGGCAGGGTCCTACGAGCAGTACTTC. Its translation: CASLGTGAGSYEQYF.

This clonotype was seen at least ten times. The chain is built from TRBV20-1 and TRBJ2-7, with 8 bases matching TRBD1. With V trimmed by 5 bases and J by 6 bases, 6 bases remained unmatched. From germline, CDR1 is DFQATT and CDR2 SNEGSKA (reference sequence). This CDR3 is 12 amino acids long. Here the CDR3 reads CSAADRVLEQYF. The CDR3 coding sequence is TGCAGTGCTGCGGACAGGGTACTCGAGCAGTACTTC.

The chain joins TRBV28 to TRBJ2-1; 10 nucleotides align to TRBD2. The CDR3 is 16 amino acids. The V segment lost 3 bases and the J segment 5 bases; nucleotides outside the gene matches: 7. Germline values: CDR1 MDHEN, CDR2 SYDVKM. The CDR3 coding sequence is TGTGCCAGCAGTTTGGGTCTAGCGGGAGTTGACAATGAGCAGTTCTTC. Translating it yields CASSLGLAGVDNEQFF.

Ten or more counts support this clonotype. The CDR3, as DNA: TGTGCCAGCAGTAGACAGGTTCGCGACGAGCAGTACTTC. Translated, it gives CASSRQVRDEQYF. The genes are TRBV27 and TRBJ2-7, with D perhaps TRBD1 (6 bases). CDR1 is MNHEY and CDR2 is SMNVEV in the germline V gene (reference sequence). V lost 5 bases and J 5 bases, leaving 13 bases between the germline ends. The CDR3 spans 13 residues.

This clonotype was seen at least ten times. The CDR3 sequence is CASSSGQALTQQYF. The CDR3 DNA reads TGTGCCAGCAGCTCGGGACAGGCCCTTACCCAGCAGTACTTC. V is TRBV28 and J is TRBJ2-7, with 8 bases identical to TRBD1. This CDR3 is 14 amino acids long. The V gene end was trimmed by 6 bases and the J gene end by 8 bases; junction bases not matched to a gene: 12. Germline CDR1 MDHEN, CDR2 SYDVKM. Filled out from reference TRBV28 and TRBJ2-7, the complete variable domain reads DVKVTQSSRYLVKRTGEKVFLECVQDMDHENMFWYRQDPGLGLRLIYFSYDVKMKEKGDIPEGYSVSREKKERFSLILESASTNQTSMYLCASSSGQALTQQYFGPGTRLTVT.

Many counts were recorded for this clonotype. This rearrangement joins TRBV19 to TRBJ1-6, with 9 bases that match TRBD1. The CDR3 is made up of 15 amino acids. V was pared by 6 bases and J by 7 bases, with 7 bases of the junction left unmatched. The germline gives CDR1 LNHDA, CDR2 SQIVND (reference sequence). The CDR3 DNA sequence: TGTGCCAGTAGCGATACAGGGGGCTGGAATTCACCCCTCCACTTT. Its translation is CASSDTGGWNSPLHF.

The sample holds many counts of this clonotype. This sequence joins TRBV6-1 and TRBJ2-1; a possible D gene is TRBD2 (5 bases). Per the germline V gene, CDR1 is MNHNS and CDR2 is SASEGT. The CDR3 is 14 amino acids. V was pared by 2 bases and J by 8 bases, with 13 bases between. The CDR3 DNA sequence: TGTGCCAGCAGTGAATCTCTGCGGGCCTATGAGCAGTTCTTC. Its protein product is CASSESLRAYEQFF.

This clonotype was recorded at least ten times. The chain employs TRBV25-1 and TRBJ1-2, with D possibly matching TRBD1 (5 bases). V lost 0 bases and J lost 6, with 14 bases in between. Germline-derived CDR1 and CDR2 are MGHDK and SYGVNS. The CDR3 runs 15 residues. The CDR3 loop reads CASSEYGGARNGYTF. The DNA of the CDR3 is TGTGCCAGCAGTGAATACGGCGGGGCCAGAAATGGCTACACCTTC.

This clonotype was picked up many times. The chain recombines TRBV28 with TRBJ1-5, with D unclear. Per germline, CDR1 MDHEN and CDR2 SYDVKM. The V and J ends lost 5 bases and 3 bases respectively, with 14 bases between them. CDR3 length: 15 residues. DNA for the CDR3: TGTGCCAGCAGTCCCATCCACAGTCTCAATCAGCCCCAGCATTTT. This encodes CASSPIHSLNQPQHF.

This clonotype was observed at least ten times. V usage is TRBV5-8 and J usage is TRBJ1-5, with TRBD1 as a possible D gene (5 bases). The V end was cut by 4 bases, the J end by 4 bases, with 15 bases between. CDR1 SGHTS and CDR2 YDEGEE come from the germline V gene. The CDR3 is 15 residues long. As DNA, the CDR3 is TGTGCCAGCAGCCGGTTGGGCAGGGATAATCAGCCCCAGCATTTT. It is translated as CASSRLGRDNQPQHF.